This TCR beta chain was observed in a study of OX40 agonist ivuxolimab in advanced cancers. At the level of the study: The patients' treatment was ivuxolimab, an agonistic anti-OX40 (CD134) antibody. A mean age of around 60 years, range roughly 23 to 85, was recorded, and roughly 80% were male. In three patients, partial responses were observed, one with hepatocellular carcinoma and two with cutaneous melanoma.

The germline gives CDR1 MDHEN, CDR2 SYDVKM. There are 13 residues in the CDR3. Trimming took 8 bases from V and 3 from J, leaving 10 bases between them. Clones were read by immunoSEQ multiplex PCR, and TCRdb kept only the in-frame ones, dropping some. The profile shows tens of thousands of clones, more than 85% of them singletons. The chain recombines TRBV28 with TRBJ2-2; no clear D. The sequence was collected from an adult with an advanced solid tumor such as melanoma, head and neck, liver or kidney cancer. This specimen was CD4+ or CD8+ T cells sorted from blood, taken in a trial of the OX40 agonist ivuxolimab. The CDR3 here is CASLGTDTGELFF. In DNA form, the CDR3 reads TGTGCCAGCCTAGGAACGGACACCGGGGAGCTGTTTTTT.